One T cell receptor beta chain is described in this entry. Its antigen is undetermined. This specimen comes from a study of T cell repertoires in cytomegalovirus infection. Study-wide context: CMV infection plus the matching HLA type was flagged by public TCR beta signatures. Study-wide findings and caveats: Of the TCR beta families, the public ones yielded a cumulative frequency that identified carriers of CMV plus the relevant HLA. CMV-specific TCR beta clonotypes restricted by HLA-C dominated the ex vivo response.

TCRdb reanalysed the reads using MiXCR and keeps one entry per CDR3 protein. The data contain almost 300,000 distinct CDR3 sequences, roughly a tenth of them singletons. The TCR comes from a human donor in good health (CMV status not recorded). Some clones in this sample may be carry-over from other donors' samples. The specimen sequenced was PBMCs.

The CDR3 region has the DNA TGCAGTGCTAGAGGTCCGGTAGGTCAGCCCCAGCATTTT. It yields the protein CSARGPVGQPQHF. V usage is TRBV20-1 and J usage is TRBJ1-5; D is ambiguous. Trimming shortened V by 1 base and J by 6 bases, and 10 bases separated the two germline ends. CDR1 is DFQATT and CDR2 is SNEGSKA in the germline V gene (reference sequence). The CDR3 has 13 residues.